Sequencing of this T cell receptor (beta chain) was carried out in a study of T cell changes during pregnancy in multiple sclerosis. Germline V lookup: CDR1 SGHTA, CDR2 FQGNSA. V dropped 2 bases and J dropped 6; count of bases not matched to a gene: 8. This CDR3 is 16 amino acids long. TCRdb's table, derived via immunoSEQ multiplex PCR, lists solely in-frame clones and lacks some. Among about 51,000 clones listed, 92% were seen once. Sequenced here: CD4+ T cells from peripheral blood mononuclear cells, sampled in the third trimester of pregnancy. This TCR was recovered from a female donor with multiple sclerosis, enrolled in a pregnancy study. The V gene is TRBV7-2, the J gene TRBJ2-1; 9 positions agree with TRBD2. CDR3 residues: CASSLWGGRAPNEQFF. CDR3 bases: TGTGCCAGCAGCTTATGGGGCGGGAGGGCTCCCAATGAGCAGTTCTTC.